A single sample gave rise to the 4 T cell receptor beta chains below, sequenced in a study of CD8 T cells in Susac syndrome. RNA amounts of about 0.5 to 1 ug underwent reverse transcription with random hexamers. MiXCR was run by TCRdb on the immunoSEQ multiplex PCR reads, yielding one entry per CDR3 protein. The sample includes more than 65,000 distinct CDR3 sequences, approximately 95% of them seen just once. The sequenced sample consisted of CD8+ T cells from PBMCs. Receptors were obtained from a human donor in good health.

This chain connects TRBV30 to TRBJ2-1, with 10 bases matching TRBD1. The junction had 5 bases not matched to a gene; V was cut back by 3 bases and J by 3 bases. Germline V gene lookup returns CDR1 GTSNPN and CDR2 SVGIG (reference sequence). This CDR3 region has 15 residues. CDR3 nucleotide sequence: TGTGCCTGGAGGTCCGGGACAGGGGTCTACAATGAGCAGTTCTTC. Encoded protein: CAWRSGTGVYNEQFF.

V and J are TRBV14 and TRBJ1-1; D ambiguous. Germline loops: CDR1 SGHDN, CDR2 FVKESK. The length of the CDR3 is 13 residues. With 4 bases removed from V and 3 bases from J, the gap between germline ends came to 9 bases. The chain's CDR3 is CASSPPAYTEAFF. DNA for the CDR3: TGTGCCAGCAGCCCCCCGGCGTACACTGAAGCTTTCTTT.

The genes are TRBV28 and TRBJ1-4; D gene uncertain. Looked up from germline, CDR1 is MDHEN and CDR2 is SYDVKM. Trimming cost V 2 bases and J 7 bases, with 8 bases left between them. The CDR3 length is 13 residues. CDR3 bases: TGTGCCAGCAGTTTAATCAGGAGTGAAAAACTGTTTTTT. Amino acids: CASSLIRSEKLFF.

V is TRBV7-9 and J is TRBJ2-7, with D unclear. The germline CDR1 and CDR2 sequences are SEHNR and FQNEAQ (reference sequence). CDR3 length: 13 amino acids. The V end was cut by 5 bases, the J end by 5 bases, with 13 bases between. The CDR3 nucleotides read TGTGCCAGCAGCCCCCTGGAAAAGGACGAGCAGTACGTC. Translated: CASSPLEKDEQYV.